The rows below give T cell receptor beta chains drawn from one sample of a study of T-cell reconstitution after alpha-beta-depleted transplantation in children. TCRdb used MiXCR to reprocess the PCR reads, holding one entry per CDR3 protein. The top ten clones hold 6.3% of a sample with 250,000 or so distinct CDR3 sequences, roughly 8% of them seen once. The specimen comprised PBMCs, mostly from graft donor cells, sampled 180 days after TCRalphabeta/CD19-depleted stem cell transplant. The receptor source for this set is a male patient aged 10 to 17 who had a stem cell transplant for acute lymphoblastic leukemia, so the T cells may come from the graft donor. The CDR3 runs from the conserved cysteine through the conserved F or W. The D gene is left open where the match is weak. The size field is filled for only some rows; it gives once, few, many or a size class.

j_call | d_call | clone_size | v_call | cdr3_length | cdr3_aa | cdr3_nt
TRBJ2-7 | TRBD1 | many | TRBV3-1 | 15 | CASSPTGTGMDEQYF | TGTGCCAGCAGCCCAACCGGGACAGGAATGGACGAGCAGTACTTC
TRBJ2-1 | TRBD2 | many | TRBV7-3 | 17 | CASSLTAGTRYYNEQFF | TGTGCCAGCAGCTTAACGGCCGGGACTAGATACTACAATGAGCAGTTCTTC
TRBJ1-2 | NA | many | TRBV6-1 | 14 | CATDGPPGHYGYTF | TGTGCCACAGACGGGCCACCAGGGCACTATGGCTACACCTTC
TRBJ2-1 | TRBD2 | many | TRBV18 | 15 | CASSPWDGGANEQFF | TGTGCCAGCTCACCTTGGGACGGGGGGGCCAATGAGCAGTTCTTC
TRBJ1-1 | NA | NA | TRBV19 | 17 | CASSAGTQLFKNTEAFF | TGTGCCAGTAGCGCCGGGACCCAACTGTTTAAAAACACTGAAGCTTTCTTT
TRBJ1-2 | TRBD1 | few | TRBV19 | 13 | CASSTRQGDGYTF | TGTGCCAGTAGTACCAGACAGGGGGATGGCTACACCTTC
TRBJ1-2 | TRBD1 | many | TRBV7-2 | 16 | CASSLYGQGALYGYTF | TGTGCCAGCAGCTTATACGGACAGGGGGCTCTCTATGGCTACACCTTC
TRBJ2-2 | TRBD2 | many | TRBV7-9 | 15 | CASSLTSGATGELFF | TGTGCCAGCAGCTTGACTAGCGGGGCCACCGGGGAGCTGTTTTTT
TRBJ1-6 | TRBD1 | NA | TRBV9 | 15 | CASSVEGTGNSPLHF | TGTGCCAGCAGCGTAGAGGGGACAGGGAACTCACCCCTCCACTTT
TRBJ1-6 | TRBD1 | many | TRBV28 | 15 | CASTPTGRRGSPLHF | TGTGCCAGCACCCCGACAGGGAGGAGAGGTTCACCCCTCCACTTT
TRBJ2-3 | NA | many | TRBV6-5 | 15 | CASSYRGTPTDTQYF | TGTGCCAGCAGTTATAGGGGGACTCCCACAGATACGCAGTATTTT
TRBJ1-1 | TRBD1 | many | TRBV18 | 13 | CASSRGQSVEAFF | TGTGCCAGCTCCCGGGGACAGTCAGTTGAAGCTTTCTTT
TRBJ1-1 | NA | NA | TRBV23-1 | 14 | CASSHPELNTEAFF | TGCGCCAGCAGTCACCCGGAGCTTAACACTGAAGCTTTCTTT
TRBJ1-2 | TRBD1 | NA | TRBV19 | 9 | CASGQGRDF | TGTGCCAGCGGACAGGGGAGGGACTTC
TRBJ1-5 | NA | many | TRBV20-1 | 15 | CSASEGTYSNQPQHF | TGCAGTGCTAGCGAGGGGACCTATAGCAATCAGCCCCAGCATTTT
TRBJ1-5 | NA | many | TRBV7-3 | 14 | CASSPTGAGQPQHF | TGTGCCAGCAGCCCAACGGGGGCTGGACAGCCCCAGCATTTT
TRBJ1-5 | NA | NA | TRBV18 | 15 | CASSPAERGEGFRHF | TGTGCCAGCTCACCGGCCGAGCGAGGTGAAGGATTTAGGCATTTT
TRBJ2-7 | NA | many | TRBV6-1 | 14 | CASSPRTVSYEQYF | TGTGCCAGCAGCCCCCGGACAGTATCCTACGAGCAGTACTTC
TRBJ2-1 | NA | many | TRBV11-2 | 15 | CASSPMTGLYNEQFF | TGTGCCAGCAGCCCGATGACAGGTCTCTACAATGAGCAGTTCTTC
TRBJ2-2 | TRBD2 | many | TRBV4-2 | 16 | CASSLSGGGRTGELFF | TGTGCCAGCAGCCTCTCCGGGGGCGGGAGGACCGGGGAGCTGTTTTTT
TRBJ2-5 | TRBD1 | many | TRBV19 | 16 | CASSTPRDRGQETQYF | TGTGCCAGTAGTACGCCCCGGGACAGGGGACAAGAGACCCAGTACTTC
TRBJ2-7 | TRBD1 | many | TRBV7-3 | 15 | CASSPPGQESYEQYF | TGTGCCAGCAGCCCCCCCGGACAGGAGTCCTACGAGCAGTACTTC
TRBJ1-5 | TRBD1 | many | TRBV28 | 15 | CASKGDRATNQPQHF | TGTGCCAGCAAAGGAGACAGGGCTACCAATCAGCCCCAGCATTTT
TRBJ2-1 | TRBD2 | many | TRBV20-1 | 13 | CSAFRGGDNEQFF | TGCAGTGCTTTTCGGGGAGGGGACAATGAGCAGTTCTTC
TRBJ2-1 | NA | many | TRBV5-1 | 16 | CASSLEGRTDYNEQFF | TGCGCCAGCAGCTTGGAGGGCCGGACGGATTACAATGAGCAGTTCTTC
TRBJ2-1 | TRBD2 | many | TRBV6-2/TRBV6-3 | 13 | CASRATSHNEQFF | TGTGCCAGCAGGGCGACTAGCCACAATGAGCAGTTCTTC
TRBJ2-5 | TRBD1 | NA | TRBV7-9 | 13 | CASSGTGRETQYF | TGTGCCAGCTCCGGGACAGGGAGGGAGACCCAGTACTTC
TRBJ2-7 | NA | many | TRBV20-1 | 14 | CSARDLGHPYEQYF | TGCAGTGCTAGAGATTTAGGCCACCCCTACGAGCAGTACTTC
TRBJ2-3 | TRBD2 | NA | TRBV5-1 | 17 | CASSTGLAGKSTDTQYF | TGCGCCAGCAGCACCGGACTAGCGGGAAAAAGCACAGATACGCAGTATTTT
TRBJ2-3 | TRBD2 | medium-sized | TRBV5-6 | 19 | CASSPGTSGAGLITDTQYF | TGTGCCAGCAGCCCCGGGACTAGCGGGGCAGGATTAATCACAGATACGCAGTATTTT
TRBJ2-1 | NA | many | TRBV6-1 | 13 | CASSPRPYNEQFF | TGTGCCAGCAGTCCTAGGCCCTACAATGAGCAGTTCTTC
TRBJ2-3 | NA | many | TRBV5-1 | 14 | CASSPRDSTDTQYF | TGCGCCAGCAGCCCGCGGGACAGCACAGATACGCAGTATTTT
TRBJ2-7 | TRBD2 | many | TRBV6-2/TRBV6-3 | 18 | CASSSPFPTSGAFYEQYF | TGTGCCAGCAGCTCCCCTTTTCCTACTAGCGGGGCCTTCTACGAGCAGTACTTC
TRBJ2-7 | NA | many | TRBV12-3/TRBV12-4 | 16 | CASSLKVAWDGYEQYF | TGTGCCAGCAGTTTAAAAGTAGCGTGGGACGGGTACGAGCAGTACTTC
TRBJ2-3 | NA | many | TRBV9 | 14 | CASSVFGSTDTQYF | TGTGCCAGCAGCGTATTCGGGTCCACAGATACGCAGTATTTT
TRBJ2-7 | TRBD2 | many | TRBV27 | 16 | CASSPGGLKYSYEQYF | TGTGCCAGCAGTCCGGGGGGGCTGAAGTACTCCTACGAGCAGTACTTC
TRBJ2-5 | NA | many | TRBV6-5 | 14 | CASSYATGRETQYF | TGTGCCAGCAGTTACGCCACAGGACGAGAGACCCAGTACTTC
TRBJ1-2 | NA | many | TRBV6-5 | 15 | CASSYSGLTNYGYTF | TGTGCCAGCAGTTACTCAGGGCTAACTAACTATGGCTACACCTTC
TRBJ2-5 | TRBD1 | many | TRBV25-1 | 16 | CASSDYPPDRLETQYF | TGTGCCAGCAGTGATTACCCCCCGGACAGGTTGGAGACCCAGTACTTC
TRBJ1-6 | NA | many | TRBV7-2 | 13 | CASSRASNSPLHF | TGTGCCAGCTCAAGGGCCTCCAATTCACCCCTCCACTTT
TRBJ2-7 | NA | many | TRBV5-1 | 15 | CASSLAAGLMYEQYF | TGCGCCAGCAGCTTAGCCGCCGGACTAATGTACGAGCAGTACTTC